This T cell receptor (beta chain) was observed in a study of blood T cell repertoires in COVID-19. About the research overall: Acute-phase and convalescent COVID-19 samples originated in the United States, Italy and Spain. Nucleic acid was either cDNA or gDNA, and it came from T cells, B-cell-depleted T cells, or PBMCs.

Produced via immunoSEQ multiplex PCR; TCRdb's table is partial and in-frame only. The sample consists of about 180,000 clones, roughly 86% of them appearing once. The length of the CDR3 is 16 residues. CDR1 and CDR2 from the germline V gene are SGHRS and YFSETQ. V was pared by 1 base and J by 0 bases, with 13 bases between. The chain is built from TRBV5-1 and TRBJ1-1; possibly TRBD1 for D (5 bases). Sequenced material: peripheral blood. The sequence derives from a woman aged 45-65 years with acute or convalescent COVID-19. Here the CDR3 reads CASSLLQGYMNTEAFF. CDR3 DNA sequence: TGCGCCAGCAGCTTGCTTCAGGGATATATGAACACTGAAGCTTTCTTT.